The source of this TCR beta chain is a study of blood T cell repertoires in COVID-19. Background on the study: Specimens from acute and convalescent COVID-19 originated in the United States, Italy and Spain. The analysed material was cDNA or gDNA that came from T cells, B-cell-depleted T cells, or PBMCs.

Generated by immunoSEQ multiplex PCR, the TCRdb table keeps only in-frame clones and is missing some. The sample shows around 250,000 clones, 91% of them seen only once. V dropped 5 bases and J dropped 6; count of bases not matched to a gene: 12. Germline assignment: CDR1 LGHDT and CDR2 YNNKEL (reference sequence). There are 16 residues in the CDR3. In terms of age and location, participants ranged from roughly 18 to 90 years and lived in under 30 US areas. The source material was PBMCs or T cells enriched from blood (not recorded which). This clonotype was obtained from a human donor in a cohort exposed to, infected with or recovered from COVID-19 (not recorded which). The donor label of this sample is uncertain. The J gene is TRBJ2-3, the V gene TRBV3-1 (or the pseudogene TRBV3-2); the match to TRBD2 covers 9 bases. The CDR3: CASSVGRLAAFDTQYF. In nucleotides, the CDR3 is TGTGCCAGCAGCGTAGGTAGACTAGCGGCCTTCGATACGCAGTATTTT.